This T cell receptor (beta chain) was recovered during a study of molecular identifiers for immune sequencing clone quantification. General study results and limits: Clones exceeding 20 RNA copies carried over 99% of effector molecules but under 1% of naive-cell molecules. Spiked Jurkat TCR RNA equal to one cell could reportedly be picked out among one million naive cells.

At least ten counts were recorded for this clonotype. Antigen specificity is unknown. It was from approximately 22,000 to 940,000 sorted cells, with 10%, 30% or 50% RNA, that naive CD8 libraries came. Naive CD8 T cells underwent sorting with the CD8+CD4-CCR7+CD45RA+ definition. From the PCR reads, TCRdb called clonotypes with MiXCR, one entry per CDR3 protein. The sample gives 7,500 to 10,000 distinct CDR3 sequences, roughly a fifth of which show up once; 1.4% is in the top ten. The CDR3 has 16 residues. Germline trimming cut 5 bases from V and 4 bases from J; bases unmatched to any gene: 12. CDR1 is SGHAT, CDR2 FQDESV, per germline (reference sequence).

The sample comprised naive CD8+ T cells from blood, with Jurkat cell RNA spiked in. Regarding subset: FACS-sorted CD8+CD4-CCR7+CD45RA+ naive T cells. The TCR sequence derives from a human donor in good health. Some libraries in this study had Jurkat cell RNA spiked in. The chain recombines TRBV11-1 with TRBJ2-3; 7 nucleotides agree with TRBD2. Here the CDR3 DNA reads TGTGCCAGCAGCCCCCGGGCGGGAGTGGGGGCAGATACGCAGTATTTT. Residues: CASSPRAGVGADTQYF.